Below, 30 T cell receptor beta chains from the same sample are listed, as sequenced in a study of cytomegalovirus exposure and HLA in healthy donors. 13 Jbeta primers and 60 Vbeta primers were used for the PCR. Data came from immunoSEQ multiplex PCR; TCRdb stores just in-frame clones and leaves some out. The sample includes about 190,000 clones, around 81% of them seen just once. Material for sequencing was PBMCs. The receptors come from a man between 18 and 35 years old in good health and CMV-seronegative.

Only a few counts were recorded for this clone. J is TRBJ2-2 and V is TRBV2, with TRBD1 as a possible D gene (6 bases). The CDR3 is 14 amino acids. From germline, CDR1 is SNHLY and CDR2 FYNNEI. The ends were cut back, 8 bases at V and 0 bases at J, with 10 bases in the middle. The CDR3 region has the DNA TGTGCCAGCGGGGGCTACGCGAACACCGGGGAGCTGTTTTTT. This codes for CASGGYANTGELFF. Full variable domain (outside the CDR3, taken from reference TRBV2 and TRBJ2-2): EPEVTQTPSHQVTQMGQEVILRCVPISNHLYFYWYRQILGQKVEFLVSFYNNEISEKSEIFDDQFSVERPDGSNFTLKIRSTKLEDSAMYFCASGGYANTGELFFGEGSRLTVL.

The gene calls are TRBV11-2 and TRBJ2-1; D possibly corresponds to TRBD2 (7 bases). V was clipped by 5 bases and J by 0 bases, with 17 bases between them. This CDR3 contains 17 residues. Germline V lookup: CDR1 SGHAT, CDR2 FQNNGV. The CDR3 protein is CASSPSRGAPSYNEQFF. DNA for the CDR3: TGTGCCAGCAGCCCTAGCCGGGGGGCCCCCTCCTACAATGAGCAGTTCTTC.

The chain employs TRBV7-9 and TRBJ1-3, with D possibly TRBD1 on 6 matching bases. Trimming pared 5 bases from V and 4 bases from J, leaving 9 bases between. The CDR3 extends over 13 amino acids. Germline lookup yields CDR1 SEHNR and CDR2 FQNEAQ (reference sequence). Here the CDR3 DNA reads TGTGCCAGCAGCGCGGACAGAGGAAACACCATATATTTT. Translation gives CASSADRGNTIYF.

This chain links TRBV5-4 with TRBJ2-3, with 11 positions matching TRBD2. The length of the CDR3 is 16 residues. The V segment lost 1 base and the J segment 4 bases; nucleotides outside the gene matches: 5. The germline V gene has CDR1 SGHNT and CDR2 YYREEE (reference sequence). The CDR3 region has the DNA TGTGCCAGCAGCTTGATAGCGGGAGGGCTCTCAGATACGCAGTATTTT. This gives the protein CASSLIAGGLSDTQYF.

The CDR3 sequence: CASRYGTGSEAFF. The CDR3 DNA reads TGTGCCAGCAGGTATGGGACAGGGTCTGAAGCTTTCTTT. V gene TRBV6-5 combines with J gene TRBJ1-1; 9 bases align to TRBD1. This CDR3 spans 13 amino acids. Germline lookup yields CDR1 MNHEY and CDR2 SVGAGI. V shed 6 bases and J 6 bases; nucleotides not matched to a gene: 5.

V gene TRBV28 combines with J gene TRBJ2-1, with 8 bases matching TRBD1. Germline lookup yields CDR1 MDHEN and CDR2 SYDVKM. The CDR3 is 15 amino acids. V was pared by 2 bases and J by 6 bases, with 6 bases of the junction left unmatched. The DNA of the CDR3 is TGTGCCAGCAGTTTACCTGGCAGGGGGCGCAATGAGCAGTTCTTC. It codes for CASSLPGRGRNEQFF.

CDR3 sequence reads: CASSQDSGAYEQYF. The CDR3 nucleotides read TGTGCCAGCAGCCAAGACTCCGGGGCCTACGAGCAGTACTTC. The chain carries TRBV4-2 and TRBJ2-7; D possibly corresponds to TRBD2 (5 bases). With 0 bases removed from V and 2 bases from J, the gap between germline ends came to 8 bases. The CDR3 sequence is 14 residues long. CDR1 LGHNA and CDR2 YNFKEQ come from the germline V gene.

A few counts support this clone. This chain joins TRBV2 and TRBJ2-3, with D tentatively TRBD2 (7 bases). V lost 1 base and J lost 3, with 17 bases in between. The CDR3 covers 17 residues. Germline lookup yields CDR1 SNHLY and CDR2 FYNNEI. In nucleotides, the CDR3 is TGTGCCAGCAGTGAAGGAGGGGGGGTCAGTCGGACAGATACGCAGTATTTT. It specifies CASSEGGGVSRTDTQYF. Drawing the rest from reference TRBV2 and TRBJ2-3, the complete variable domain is EPEVTQTPSHQVTQMGQEVILRCVPISNHLYFYWYRQILGQKVEFLVSFYNNEISEKSEIFDDQFSVERPDGSNFTLKIRSTKLEDSAMYFCASSEGGGVSRTDTQYFGPGTRLTVL.

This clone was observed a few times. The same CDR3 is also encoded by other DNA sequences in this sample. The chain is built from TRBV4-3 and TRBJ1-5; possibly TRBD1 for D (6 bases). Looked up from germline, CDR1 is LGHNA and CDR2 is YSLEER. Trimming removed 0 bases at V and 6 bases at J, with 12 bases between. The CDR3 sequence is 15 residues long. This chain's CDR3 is CASSQDRGGSQPQHF. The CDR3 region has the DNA TGCGCCAGCAGCCAAGACAGGGGAGGGAGTCAGCCCCAGCATTTT.

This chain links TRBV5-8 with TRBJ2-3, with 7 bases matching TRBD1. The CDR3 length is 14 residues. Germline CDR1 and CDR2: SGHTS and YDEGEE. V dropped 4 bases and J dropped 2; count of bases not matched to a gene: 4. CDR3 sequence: CASSGDRTTDTQYF. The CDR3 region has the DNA TGTGCCAGCAGCGGGGACAGAACCACAGATACGCAGTATTTT.

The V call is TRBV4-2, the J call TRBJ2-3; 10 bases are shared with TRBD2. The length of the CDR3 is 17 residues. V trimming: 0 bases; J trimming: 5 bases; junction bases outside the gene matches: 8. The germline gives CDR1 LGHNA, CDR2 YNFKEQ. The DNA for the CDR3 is TGTGCCAGCAGCCAAGACCTTGGACTAGCGGAAGGAGATACGCAGTATTTT. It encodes CASSQDLGLAEGDTQYF.

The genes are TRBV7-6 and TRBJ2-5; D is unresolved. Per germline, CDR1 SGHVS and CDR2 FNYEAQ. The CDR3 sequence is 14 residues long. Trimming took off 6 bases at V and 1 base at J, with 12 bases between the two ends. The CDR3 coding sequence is TGTGCCAGCAGACACTACGGCGGCCAAGAGACCCAGTACTTC. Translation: CASRHYGGQETQYF. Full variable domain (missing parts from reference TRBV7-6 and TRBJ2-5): GAGVSQSPRYKVTKRGQDVALRCDPISGHVSLYWYRQALGQGPEFLTYFNYEAQQDKSGLPNDRFSAERPEGSISTLTIQRTEQRDSAMYRCASRHYGGQETQYFGPGTRLLVL.

CDR3 nucleotides: TGTGCCAGCAAACGCGCGGTCGCCGGACTGGATTCCTACGAGCAGTACTTC. This gives the protein CASKRAVAGLDSYEQYF. V gene TRBV7-6 combines with J gene TRBJ2-7; TRBD2 might be the D (5 bases). CDR3 size: 17 residues. Germline V CDR1 and CDR2: SGHVS, FNYEAQ. V was pared by 7 bases and J by 1 base, with 23 bases between.

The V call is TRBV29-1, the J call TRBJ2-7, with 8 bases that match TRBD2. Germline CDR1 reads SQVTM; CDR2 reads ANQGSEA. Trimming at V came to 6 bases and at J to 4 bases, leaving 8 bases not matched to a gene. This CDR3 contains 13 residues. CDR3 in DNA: TGCAGCGTCCAGCGGGGGACTACTTACGAGCAGTACTTC. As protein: CSVQRGTTYEQYF.

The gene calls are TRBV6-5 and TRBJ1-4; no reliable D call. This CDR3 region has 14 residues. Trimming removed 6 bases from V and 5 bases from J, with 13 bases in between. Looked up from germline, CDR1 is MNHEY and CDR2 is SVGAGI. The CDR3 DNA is TGTGCCAGCAGGGCGGGCGGCCGGAATGAAAAACTGTTTTTT. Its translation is CASRAGGRNEKLFF.

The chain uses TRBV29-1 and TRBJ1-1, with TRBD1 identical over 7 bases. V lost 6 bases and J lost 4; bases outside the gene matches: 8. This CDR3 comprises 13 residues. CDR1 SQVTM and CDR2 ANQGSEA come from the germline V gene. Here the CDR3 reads CSVNRGGSTEAFF. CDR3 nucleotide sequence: TGCAGCGTCAACAGGGGTGGGAGCACTGAAGCTTTCTTT.

CDR3 in amino acids: CASARTLNTEAFF. The CDR3, as DNA: TGTGCTAGTGCCCGGACATTGAACACTGAAGCTTTCTTT. The chain employs TRBV12-5 and TRBJ1-1, with a tentative D call TRBD1 (5 bases). There are 13 residues in the CDR3. Germline CDR1 is LGHNT and CDR2 is FRNRAP. Trimming left V 7 bases short and J 0 bases short, with 9 bases between.

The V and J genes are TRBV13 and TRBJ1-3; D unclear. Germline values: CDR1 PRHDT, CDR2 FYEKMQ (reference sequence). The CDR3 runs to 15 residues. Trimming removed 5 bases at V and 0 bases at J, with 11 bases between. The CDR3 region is CASSPRPTSGNTIYF. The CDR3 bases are TGTGCCAGCAGCCCCAGGCCGACCTCTGGAAACACCATATATTTT.

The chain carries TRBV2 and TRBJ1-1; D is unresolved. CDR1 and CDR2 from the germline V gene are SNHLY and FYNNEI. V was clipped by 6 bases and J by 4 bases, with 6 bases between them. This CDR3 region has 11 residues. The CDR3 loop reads CASRQSTEAFF. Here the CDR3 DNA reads TGTGCCAGCAGACAGTCCACTGAAGCTTTCTTT.

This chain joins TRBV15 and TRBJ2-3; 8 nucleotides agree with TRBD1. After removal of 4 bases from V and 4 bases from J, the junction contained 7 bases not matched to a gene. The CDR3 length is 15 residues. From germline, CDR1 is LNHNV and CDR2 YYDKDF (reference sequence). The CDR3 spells CATSKWTGKADTQYF. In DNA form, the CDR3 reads TGTGCCACCAGCAAATGGACAGGGAAAGCAGATACGCAGTATTTT.

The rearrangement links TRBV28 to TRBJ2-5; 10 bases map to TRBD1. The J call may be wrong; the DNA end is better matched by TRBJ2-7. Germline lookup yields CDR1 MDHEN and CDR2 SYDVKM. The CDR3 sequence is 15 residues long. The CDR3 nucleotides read TGTGCCAGCAGACCTCGGACAGGGGGAAAGTACGAGCAGTACTTC. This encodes CASRPRTGGKYEQYF.

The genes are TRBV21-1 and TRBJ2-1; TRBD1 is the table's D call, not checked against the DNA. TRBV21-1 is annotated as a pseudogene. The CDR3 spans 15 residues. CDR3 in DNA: TGTGCCAGCAGCCCCCAGGACAGGGAAGGGGGTGAGCAGTTCTTC. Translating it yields CASSPQDREGGEQFF.

CDR3 loop: CASSFGSVRVVAGYTF. The CDR3 DNA is TGTGCCAGCAGTTTCGGTTCAGTGAGGGTAGTAGCGGGCTACACCTTC. This chain joins TRBV28 and TRBJ1-2; D gene ambiguous. The germline gives CDR1 MDHEN, CDR2 SYDVKM. This CDR3 has 16 residues. Trimming cost V 3 bases and J 8 bases, with 22 bases left between them.

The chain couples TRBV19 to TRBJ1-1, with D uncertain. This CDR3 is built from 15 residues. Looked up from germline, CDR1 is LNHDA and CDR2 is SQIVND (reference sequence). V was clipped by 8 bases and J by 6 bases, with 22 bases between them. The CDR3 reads CASARVGIGSAEAFF. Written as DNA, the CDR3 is TGTGCCAGTGCAAGAGTAGGTATAGGGAGCGCTGAAGCTTTCTTT.

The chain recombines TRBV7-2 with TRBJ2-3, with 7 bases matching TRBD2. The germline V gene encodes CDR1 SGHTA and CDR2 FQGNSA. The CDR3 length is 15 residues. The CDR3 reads CASSLGGGPTDTQYF. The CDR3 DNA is TGTGCGAGCTCGCTGGGGGGAGGGCCCACAGATACGCAGTATTTT.

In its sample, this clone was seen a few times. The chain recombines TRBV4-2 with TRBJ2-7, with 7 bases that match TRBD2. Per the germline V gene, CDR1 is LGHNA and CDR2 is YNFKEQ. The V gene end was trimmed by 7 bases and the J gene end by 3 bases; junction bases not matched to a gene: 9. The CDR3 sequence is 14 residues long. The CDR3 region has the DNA TGTGCCAGCAAAAGGGCTAGCGGATTCTACGAGCAGTACTTC. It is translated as CASKRASGFYEQYF.

In nucleotides, the CDR3 is TGTGCCAGCAGCACCACAGGGCGGGAGCAGTACTTC. It translates to CASSTTGREQYF. The chain has TRBV11-1 and TRBJ2-7, with D perhaps matching TRBD1 (6 bases). Germline V gene sequence: CDR1 SGHAT, CDR2 FQDESV (reference sequence). The CDR3 contains 12 residues. V was clipped by 5 bases and J by 7 bases, with 12 bases between them.

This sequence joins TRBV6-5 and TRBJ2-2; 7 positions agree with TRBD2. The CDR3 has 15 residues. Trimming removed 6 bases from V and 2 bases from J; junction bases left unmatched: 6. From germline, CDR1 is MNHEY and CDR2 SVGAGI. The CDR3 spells CASRHRGGNTGELFF. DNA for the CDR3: TGTGCCAGCAGACACCGCGGGGGTAACACCGGGGAGCTGTTTTTT.

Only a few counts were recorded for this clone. CDR3 DNA: TGTGCCATCAGAAGCAGGCCGGGAGGGAGCTCCTACAATGAGCAGTTCTTC. Protein: CAIRSRPGGSSYNEQFF. V and J are TRBV10-3 and TRBJ2-1, with TRBD2 identical over 8 bases. Trimming took 6 bases from V and 0 from J; bases not matched to a gene: 10. CDR3 length: 17 residues. The germline CDR1 and CDR2 sequences are ENHRY and SYGVKD.

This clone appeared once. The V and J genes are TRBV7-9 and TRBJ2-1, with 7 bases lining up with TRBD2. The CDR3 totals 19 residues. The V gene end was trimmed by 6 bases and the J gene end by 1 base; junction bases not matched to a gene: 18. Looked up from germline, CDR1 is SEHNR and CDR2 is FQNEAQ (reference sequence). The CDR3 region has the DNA TGTGCCAGCAGGCATCGTGCCCGAGGGGCGGGGGAATCCTACAATGAGCAGTTCTTC. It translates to CASRHRARGAGESYNEQFF.